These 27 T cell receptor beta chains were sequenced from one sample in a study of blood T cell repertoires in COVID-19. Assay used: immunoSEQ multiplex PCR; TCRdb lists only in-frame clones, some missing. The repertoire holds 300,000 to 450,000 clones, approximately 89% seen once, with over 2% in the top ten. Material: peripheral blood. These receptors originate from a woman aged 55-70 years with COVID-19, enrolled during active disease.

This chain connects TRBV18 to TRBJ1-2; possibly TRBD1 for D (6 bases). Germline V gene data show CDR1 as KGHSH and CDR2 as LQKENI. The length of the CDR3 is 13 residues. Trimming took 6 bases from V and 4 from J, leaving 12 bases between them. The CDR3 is CASSQQGLYGYTF. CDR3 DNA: TGTGCCAGCTCGCAACAGGGCCTCTATGGCTACACCTTC.

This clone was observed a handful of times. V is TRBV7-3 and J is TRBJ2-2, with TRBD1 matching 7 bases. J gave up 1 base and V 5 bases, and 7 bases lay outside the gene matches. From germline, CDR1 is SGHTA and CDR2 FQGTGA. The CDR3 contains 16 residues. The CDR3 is CASSPQGPRNTGELFF. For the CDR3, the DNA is TGTGCCAGCAGCCCACAGGGGCCCAGGAACACCGGGGAGCTGTTTTTT.

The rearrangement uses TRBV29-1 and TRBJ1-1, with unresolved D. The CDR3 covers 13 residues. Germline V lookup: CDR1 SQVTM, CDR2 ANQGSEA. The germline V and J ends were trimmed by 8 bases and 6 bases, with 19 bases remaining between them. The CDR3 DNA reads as TGCAGCACCCCTGCGGGTAAAGGCGCTGAAGCTTTCTTT. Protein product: CSTPAGKGAEAFF.

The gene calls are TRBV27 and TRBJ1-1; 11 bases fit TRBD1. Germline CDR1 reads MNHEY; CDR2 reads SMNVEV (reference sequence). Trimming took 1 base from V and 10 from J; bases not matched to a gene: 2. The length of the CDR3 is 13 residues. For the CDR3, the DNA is TGTGCCAGCAGTTTATATGGACAGGGGGCAGCTTTCTTT. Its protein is CASSLYGQGAAFF.

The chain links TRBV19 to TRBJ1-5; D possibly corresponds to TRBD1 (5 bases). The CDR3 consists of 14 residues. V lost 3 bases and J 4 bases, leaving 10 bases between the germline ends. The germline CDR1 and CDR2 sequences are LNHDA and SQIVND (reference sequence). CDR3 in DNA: TGTGCCAGTAGTATCGGGGGACGGAATCAGCCCCAGCATTTT. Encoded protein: CASSIGGRNQPQHF.

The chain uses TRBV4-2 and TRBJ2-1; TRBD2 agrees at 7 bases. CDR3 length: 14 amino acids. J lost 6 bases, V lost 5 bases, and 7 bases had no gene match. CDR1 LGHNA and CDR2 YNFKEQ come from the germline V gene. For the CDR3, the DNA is TGTGCCAGCAGCTCAAGCGGGGTTGGCAATGAGCAGTTCTTC. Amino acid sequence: CASSSSGVGNEQFF.

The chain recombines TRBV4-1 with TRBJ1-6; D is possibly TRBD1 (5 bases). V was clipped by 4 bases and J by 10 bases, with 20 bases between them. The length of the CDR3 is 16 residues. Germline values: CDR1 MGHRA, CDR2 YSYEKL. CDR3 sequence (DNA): TGCGCCAGCAGCCGAATAGGAGGGACGGGTTTATCACCCCTCCACTTT. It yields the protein CASSRIGGTGLSPLHF.

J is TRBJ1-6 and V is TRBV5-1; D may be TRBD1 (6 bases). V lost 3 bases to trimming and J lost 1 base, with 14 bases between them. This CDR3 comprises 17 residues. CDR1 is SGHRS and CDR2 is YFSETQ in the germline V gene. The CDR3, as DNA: TGCGCCAGCAGCTCAGGCGTGGGGGCTTCCTATAATTCACCCCTCCACTTT. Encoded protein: CASSSGVGASYNSPLHF.

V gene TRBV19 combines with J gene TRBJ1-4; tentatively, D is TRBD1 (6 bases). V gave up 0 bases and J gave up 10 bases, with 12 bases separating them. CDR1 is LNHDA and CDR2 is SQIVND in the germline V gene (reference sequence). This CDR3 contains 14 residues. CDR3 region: CASSIESGGGKLFF. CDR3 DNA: TGTGCCAGTAGTATAGAATCGGGGGGCGGAAAACTGTTTTTT.

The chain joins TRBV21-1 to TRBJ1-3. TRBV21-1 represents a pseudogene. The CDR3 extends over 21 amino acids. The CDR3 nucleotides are TGTGCCAGCACCGGTGGGGGAGGGGGTGACGCGGACGGCATCTCTGGAAACACCATATATTTT. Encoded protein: CASTGGGGGDADGISGNTIYF.

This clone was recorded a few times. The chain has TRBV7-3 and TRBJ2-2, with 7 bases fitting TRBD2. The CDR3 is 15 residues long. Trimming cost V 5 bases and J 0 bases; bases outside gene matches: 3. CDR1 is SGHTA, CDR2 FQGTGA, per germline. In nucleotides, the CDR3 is TGTGCCAGCAGCCTAGCGGCCGCGAACACCGGGGAGCTGTTTTTT. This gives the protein CASSLAAANTGELFF.

The CDR3 sequence is CASSLEGVWFTEAFF. The CDR3 DNA sequence: TGTGCCAGCAGCTTAGAAGGGGTTTGGTTTACTGAAGCTTTCTTT. The rearrangement links TRBV7-2 to TRBJ1-1; D is possibly TRBD1 (5 bases). The germline gives CDR1 SGHTA, CDR2 FQGNSA. With 1 base removed from V and 5 bases from J, the gap between germline ends came to 14 bases. CDR3 length equals 15 residues.

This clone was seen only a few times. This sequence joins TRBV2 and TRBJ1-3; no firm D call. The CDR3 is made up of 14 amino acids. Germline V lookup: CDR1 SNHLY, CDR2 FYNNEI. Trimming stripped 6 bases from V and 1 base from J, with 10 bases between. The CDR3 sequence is CASSAGRSGNTIYF. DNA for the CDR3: TGTGCCAGCAGCGCGGGGAGATCTGGAAACACCATATATTTT.

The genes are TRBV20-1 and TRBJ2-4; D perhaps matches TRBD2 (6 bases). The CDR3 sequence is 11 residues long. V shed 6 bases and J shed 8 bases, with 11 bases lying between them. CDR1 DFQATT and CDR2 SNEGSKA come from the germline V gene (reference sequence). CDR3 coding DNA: TGCAGTGCACTGGGCGGGGACATTCAGTACTTC. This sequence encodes CSALGGDIQYF.

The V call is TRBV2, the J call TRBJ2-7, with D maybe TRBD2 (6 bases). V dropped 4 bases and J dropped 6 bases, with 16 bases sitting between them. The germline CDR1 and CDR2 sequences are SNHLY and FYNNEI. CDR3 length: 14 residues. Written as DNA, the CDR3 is TGTGCCAGCAGTGCCCGACTAGAGCTTCGCGAGCAGTACTTC. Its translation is CASSARLELREQYF.

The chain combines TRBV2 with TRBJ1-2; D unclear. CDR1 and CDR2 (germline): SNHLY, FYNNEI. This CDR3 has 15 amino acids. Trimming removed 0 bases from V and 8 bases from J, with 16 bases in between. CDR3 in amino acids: CASSEARISAGGYTF. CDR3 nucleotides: TGTGCCAGCAGTGAAGCCCGGATCTCGGCAGGCGGCTACACCTTC.

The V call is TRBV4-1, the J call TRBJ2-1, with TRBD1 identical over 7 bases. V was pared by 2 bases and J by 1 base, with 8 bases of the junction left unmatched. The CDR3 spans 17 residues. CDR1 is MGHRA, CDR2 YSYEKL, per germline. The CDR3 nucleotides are TGCGCCAGCAGCCAACCTCAACAGGGGTGGTCCTACAATGAGCAGTTCTTC. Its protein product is CASSQPQQGWSYNEQFF.

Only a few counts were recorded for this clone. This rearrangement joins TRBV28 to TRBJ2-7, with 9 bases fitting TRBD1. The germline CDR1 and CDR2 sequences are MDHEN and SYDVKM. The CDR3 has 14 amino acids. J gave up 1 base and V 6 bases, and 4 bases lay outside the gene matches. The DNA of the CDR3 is TGTGCCAGCAGGACCGGGACAGGGTCCTACGAGCAGTACTTC. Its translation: CASRTGTGSYEQYF.

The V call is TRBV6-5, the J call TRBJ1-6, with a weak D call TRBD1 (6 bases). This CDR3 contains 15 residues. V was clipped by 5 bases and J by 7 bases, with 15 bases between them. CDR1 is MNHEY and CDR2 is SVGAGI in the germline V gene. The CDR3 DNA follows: TGTGCCAGCAGTACGCCGGGGGGCTCCAATTCACCCCTCCACTTT. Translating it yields CASSTPGGSNSPLHF.

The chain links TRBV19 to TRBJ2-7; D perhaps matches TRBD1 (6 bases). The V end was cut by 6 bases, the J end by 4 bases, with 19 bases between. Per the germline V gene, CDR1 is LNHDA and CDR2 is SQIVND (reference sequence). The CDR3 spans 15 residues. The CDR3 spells CASRVSGVGGYEQYF. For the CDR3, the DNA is TGTGCCAGTAGGGTATCAGGGGTAGGGGGTTACGAGCAGTACTTC.

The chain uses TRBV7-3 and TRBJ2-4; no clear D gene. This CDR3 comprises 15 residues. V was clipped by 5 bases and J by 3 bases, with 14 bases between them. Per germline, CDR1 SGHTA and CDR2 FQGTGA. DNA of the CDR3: TGTGCCAGCAGCCTCCCCGGGTTGGACAAAAACATTCAGTACTTC. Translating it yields CASSLPGLDKNIQYF.

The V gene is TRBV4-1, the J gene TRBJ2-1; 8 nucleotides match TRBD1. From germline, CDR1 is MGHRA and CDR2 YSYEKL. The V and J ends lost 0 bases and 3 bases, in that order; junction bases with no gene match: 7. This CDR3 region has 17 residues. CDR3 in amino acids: CASSQDRDRRFYNEQFF. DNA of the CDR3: TGCGCCAGCAGCCAAGATCGGGACAGGCGTTTCTACAATGAGCAGTTCTTC.

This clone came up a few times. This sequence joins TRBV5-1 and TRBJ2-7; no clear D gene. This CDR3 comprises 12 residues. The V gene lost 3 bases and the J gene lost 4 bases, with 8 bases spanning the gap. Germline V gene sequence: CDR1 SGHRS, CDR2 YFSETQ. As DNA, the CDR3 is TGCGCCAGCAGCTCAGGTTATTACGAGCAGTACTTC. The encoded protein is CASSSGYYEQYF.

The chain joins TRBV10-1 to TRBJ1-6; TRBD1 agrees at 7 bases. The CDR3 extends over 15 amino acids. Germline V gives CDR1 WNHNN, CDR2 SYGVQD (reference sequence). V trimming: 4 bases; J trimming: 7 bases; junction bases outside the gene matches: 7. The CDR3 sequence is CASSARGPGNSPLHF. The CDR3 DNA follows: TGCGCCAGCAGTGCAAGGGGGCCAGGAAATTCACCCCTCCACTTT.

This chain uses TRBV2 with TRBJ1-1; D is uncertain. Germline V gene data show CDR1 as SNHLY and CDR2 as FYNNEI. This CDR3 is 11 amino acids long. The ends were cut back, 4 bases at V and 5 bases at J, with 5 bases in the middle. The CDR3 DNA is TGTGCCAGCAGTGCGGGAACTGAAGCTTTCTTT. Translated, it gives CASSAGTEAFF.

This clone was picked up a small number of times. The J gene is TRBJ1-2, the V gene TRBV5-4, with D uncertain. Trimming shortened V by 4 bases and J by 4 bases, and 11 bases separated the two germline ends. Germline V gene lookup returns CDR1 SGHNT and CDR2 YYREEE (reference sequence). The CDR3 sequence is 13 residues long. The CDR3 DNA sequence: TGTGCCAGCAGCGGCCGGGGTGGCTATGGCTACACCTTC. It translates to CASSGRGGYGYTF.

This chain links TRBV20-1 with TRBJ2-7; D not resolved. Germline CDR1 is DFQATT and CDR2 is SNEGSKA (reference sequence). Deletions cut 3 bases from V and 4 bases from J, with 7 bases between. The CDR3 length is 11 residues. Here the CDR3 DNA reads TGCAGTGCTAGCTTATCTTACGAGCAGTACTTC. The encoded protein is CSASLSYEQYF.